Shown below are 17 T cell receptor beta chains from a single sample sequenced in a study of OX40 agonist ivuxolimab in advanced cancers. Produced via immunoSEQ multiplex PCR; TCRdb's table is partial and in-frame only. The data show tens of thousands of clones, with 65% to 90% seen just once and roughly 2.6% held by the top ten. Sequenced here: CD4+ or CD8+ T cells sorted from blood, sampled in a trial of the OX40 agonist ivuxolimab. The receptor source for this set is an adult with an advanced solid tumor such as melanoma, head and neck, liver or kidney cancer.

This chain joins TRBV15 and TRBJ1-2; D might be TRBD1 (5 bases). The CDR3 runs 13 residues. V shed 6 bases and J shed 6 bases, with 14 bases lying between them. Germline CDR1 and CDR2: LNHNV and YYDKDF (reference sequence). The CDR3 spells CATSSGGMDGYTF. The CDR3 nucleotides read TGTGCCACCAGTTCGGGGGGGATGGATGGCTACACCTTC.

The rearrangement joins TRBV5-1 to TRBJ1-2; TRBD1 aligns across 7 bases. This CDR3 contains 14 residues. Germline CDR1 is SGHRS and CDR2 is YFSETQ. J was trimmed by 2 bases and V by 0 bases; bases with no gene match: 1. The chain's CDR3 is CASSLEGANYGYTF. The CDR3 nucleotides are TGCGCCAGCAGCTTGGAGGGGGCGAACTATGGCTACACCTTC.

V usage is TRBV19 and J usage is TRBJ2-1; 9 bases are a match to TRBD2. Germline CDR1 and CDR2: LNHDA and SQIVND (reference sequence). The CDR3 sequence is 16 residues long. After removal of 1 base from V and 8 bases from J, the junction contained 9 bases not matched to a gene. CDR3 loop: CASSIAGGGGFDEQFF. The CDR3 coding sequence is TGTGCCAGTAGTATAGCAGGCGGGGGGGGTTTCGATGAGCAGTTCTTC.

In DNA form, the CDR3 reads TGTGCCAGCAGCAAGGACAGGGTCGCCGGGGAGCTGTTTTTT. It translates to CASSKDRVAGELFF. The V call is TRBV7-7, the J call TRBJ2-2; 8 nucleotides match TRBD1. The CDR3 covers 14 residues. After removal of 5 bases from V and 6 bases from J, the junction contained 5 bases not matched to a gene. The germline CDR1 and CDR2 sequences are SSHAT and FNYEAQ (reference sequence).

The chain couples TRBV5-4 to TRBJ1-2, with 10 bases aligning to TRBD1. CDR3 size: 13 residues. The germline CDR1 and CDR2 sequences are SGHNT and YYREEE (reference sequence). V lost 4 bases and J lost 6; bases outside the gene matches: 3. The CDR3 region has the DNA TGTGCCAGCAGCGTTGGGACAGGGGATGGCTACACCTTC. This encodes CASSVGTGDGYTF.

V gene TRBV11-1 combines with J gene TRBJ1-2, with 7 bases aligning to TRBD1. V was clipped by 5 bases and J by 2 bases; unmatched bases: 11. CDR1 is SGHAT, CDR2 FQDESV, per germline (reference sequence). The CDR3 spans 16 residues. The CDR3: CASSLGQTSTNYGYTF. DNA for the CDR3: TGTGCCAGCAGCCTGGGACAGACTAGCACCAACTATGGCTACACCTTC.

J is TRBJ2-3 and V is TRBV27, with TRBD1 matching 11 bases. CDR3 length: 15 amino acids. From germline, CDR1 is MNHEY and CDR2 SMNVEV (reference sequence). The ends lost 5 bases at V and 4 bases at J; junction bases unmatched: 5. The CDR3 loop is CASSLDRGRSDTQYF. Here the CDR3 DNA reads TGTGCCAGCAGTCTGGACAGGGGGCGCTCAGATACGCAGTATTTT.

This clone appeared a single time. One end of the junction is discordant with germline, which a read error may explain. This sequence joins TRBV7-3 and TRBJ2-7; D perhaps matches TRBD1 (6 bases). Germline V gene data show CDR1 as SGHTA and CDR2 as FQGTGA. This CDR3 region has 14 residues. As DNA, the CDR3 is TGTGTCAGCAGCCCAGGGGAACCTCCATACCAGCAGTACTTC. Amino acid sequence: CVSSPGEPPYQQYF.

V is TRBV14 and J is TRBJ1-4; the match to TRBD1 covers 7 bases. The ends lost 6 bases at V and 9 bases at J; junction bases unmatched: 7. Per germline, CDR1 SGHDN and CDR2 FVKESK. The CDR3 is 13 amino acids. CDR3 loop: CASSSRQGQKLFF. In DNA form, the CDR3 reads TGTGCCAGCAGTTCCCGACAGGGCCAAAAACTGTTTTTT.

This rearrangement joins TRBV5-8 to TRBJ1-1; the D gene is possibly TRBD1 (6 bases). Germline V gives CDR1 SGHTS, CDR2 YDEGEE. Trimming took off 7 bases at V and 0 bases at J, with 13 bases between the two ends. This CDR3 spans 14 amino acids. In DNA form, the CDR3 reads TGTGCCAGCGAAGTCGGACAGTTGAACACTGAAGCTTTCTTT. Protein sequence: CASEVGQLNTEAFF.

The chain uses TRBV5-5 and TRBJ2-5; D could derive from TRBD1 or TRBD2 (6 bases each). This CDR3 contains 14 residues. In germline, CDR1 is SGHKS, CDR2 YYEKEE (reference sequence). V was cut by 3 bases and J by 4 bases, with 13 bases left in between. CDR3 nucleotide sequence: TGTGCCAGCAGCTGGGGGGCAGGAGGAGAGACCCAGTACTTC. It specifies CASSWGAGGETQYF.

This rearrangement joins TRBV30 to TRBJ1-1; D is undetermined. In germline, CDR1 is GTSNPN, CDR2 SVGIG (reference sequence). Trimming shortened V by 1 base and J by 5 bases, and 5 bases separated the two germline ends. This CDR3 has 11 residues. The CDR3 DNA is TGTGCCTGGAGTGGTTCTACTGAAGCTTTCTTT. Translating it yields CAWSGSTEAFF.

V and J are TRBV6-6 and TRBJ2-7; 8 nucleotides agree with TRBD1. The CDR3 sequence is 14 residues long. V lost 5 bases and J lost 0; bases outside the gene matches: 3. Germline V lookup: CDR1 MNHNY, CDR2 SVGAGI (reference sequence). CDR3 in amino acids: CASSRQGPSYEQYF. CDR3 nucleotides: TGTGCCAGCAGTCGACAGGGGCCCTCCTACGAGCAGTACTTC.

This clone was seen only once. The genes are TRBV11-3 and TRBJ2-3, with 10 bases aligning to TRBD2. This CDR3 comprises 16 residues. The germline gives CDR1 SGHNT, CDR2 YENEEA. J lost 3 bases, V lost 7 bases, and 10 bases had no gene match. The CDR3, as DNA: TGTGCCAGCAACAATCTAGCGGGAGAGGGGACAGATACGCAGTATTTT. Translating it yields CASNNLAGEGTDTQYF.

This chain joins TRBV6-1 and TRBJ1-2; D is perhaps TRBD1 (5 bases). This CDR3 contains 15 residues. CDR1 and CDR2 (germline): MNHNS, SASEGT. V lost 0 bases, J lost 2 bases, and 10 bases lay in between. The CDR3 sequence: CASSEAHGGNYGYTF. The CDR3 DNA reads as TGTGCCAGCAGTGAAGCGCATGGGGGGAACTATGGCTACACCTTC.

CDR3 sequence (DNA): TGTGCCAGCAGCTTCTATGAGCAGTTCTTC. Protein product: CASSFYEQFF. The chain joins TRBV11-2 to TRBJ2-1; D unclear. Germline V gene data show CDR1 as SGHAT and CDR2 as FQNNGV. CDR3 length: 10 amino acids. V was pared by 3 bases and J by 8 bases, with 2 bases between. Filled out from reference TRBV11-2 and TRBJ2-1, the complete variable domain reads EAGVAQSPRYKIIEKRQSVAFWCNPISGHATLYWYQQILGQGPKLLIQFQNNGVVDDSQLPKDRFSAERLKGVDSTLKIQPAKLEDSAVYLCASSFYEQFFGPGTRLTVL.

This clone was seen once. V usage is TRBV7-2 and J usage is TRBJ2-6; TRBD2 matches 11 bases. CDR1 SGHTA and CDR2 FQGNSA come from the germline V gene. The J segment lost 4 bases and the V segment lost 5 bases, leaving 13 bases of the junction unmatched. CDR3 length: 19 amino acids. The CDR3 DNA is TGTGCCAGCAGCCCCCGAACTAGCGGGGGTTCCCTCGGGGCCAACGTCCTGACTTTC. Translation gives CASSPRTSGGSLGANVLTF.